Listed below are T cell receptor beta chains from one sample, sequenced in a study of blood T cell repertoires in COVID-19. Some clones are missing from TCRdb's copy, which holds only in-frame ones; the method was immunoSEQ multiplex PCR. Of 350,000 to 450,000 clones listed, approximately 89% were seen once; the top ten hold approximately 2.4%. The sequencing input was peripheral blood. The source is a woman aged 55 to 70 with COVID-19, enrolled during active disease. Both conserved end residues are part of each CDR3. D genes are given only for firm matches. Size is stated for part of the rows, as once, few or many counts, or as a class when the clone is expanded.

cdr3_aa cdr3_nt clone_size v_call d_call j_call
CASSFASSNQPQHF TGTGCCAGCAGCTTCGCCAGTAGCAATCAGCCCCAGCATTTT - TRBV7-8 - TRBJ1-5
CASSSGYTEAFF TGCGCCAGCAGCTCGGGTTACACTGAAGCTTTCTTT - TRBV5-1 - TRBJ1-1
CASSPTGGFGDTQYF TGTGCCAGCAGCCCGACGGGGGGTTTCGGAGATACGCAGTATTTT - TRBV5-8 TRBD2 TRBJ2-3
CSSAVNTEAFF TGCAGCTCCGCGGTGAACACTGAAGCTTTCTTT - TRBV29-1 - TRBJ1-1
CASSLFPGDGNQPQHF TGTGCCAGCAGTTTATTCCCGGGAGATGGCAATCAGCCCCAGCATTTT - TRBV27 - TRBJ1-5
CASSFRENSYNEQFF TGTGCCAGCAGTTTCCGGGAGAACTCCTACAATGAGCAGTTCTTC - TRBV28 - TRBJ2-1
CATKAGQGLAYEQYF TGTGCCACCAAAGCGGGACAGGGATTAGCCTACGAGCAGTACTTC - TRBV15 TRBD1 TRBJ2-7
CASSLGGQGRTEAFF TGTGCCAGCAGCTTAGGGGGCCAGGGTCGTACTGAAGCTTTCTTT - TRBV11-2 - TRBJ1-1
CASSFSTGGSYEQYF TGCGCCAGCAGCTTCTCGACAGGGGGGTCCTACGAGCAGTACTTC - TRBV5-1 TRBD1 TRBJ2-7
CATGPGTDTQYF TGTGCCACCGGCCCTGGCACAGATACGCAGTATTTT - TRBV24-1 - TRBJ2-3
CASSKHRLPAGYGYTF TGTGCCAGCAGCAAACATAGACTTCCAGCGGGGTATGGCTACACCTTC - TRBV21-1 - TRBJ1-2
CASSMGLGTDTQYF TGTGCCAGTAGTATGGGGCTGGGCACAGATACGCAGTATTTT - TRBV19 - TRBJ2-3
CASSLTGTGGLSNQPQHF TGTGCCAGCAGCTTAACCGGGACAGGGGGCTTGAGCAATCAGCCCCAGCATTTT - TRBV7-2 TRBD1 TRBJ1-5
CASSTRTGEGDEQFF TGTGCCAGCAGCACCAGGACAGGGGAAGGGGATGAGCAGTTCTTC - TRBV7-9 TRBD1 TRBJ2-1
CASSLQGDYGYTF TGTGCCAGCAGCTTACAGGGGGACTATGGCTACACCTTC - TRBV7-9 TRBD1 TRBJ1-2
CASSFGTGKETQYF TGTGCCAGCAGCTTTGGGACAGGGAAAGAGACCCAGTACTTC few TRBV5-4 TRBD1 TRBJ2-5
CASSWGHGQETQYF TGCGCCAGCAGCTGGGGGCACGGCCAAGAGACCCAGTACTTC - TRBV5-1 - TRBJ2-5
CASSSGQGGPNSPLHF TGTGCCAGCAGCTCCGGACAGGGGGGCCCTAATTCACCCCTCCACTTT - TRBV5-4 TRBD1 TRBJ1-6
CASSESAVVPETQYF TGCGCCAGCAGTGAGTCAGCCGTAGTCCCAGAGACCCAGTACTTC - TRBV10-2 - TRBJ2-5
CASSSGNYGYTF TGTGCCAGCAGTTCCGGTAACTATGGCTACACCTTC - TRBV12-3/TRBV12-4 - TRBJ1-2
CAWSFRGYNQPQHF TGTGCCTGGAGTTTTCGAGGATACAATCAGCCCCAGCATTTT - TRBV30 - TRBJ1-5
CASRLLGVETQYF TGTGCCAGCAGGTTGTTAGGGGTAGAGACCCAGTACTTC few TRBV7-9 - TRBJ2-5
CASSQGPAMGLAGGHSYNEQFF TGCGCCAGCAGCCAAGGCCCGGCCATGGGACTAGCGGGGGGGCACTCCTACAATGAGCAGTTCTTC - TRBV4-1 TRBD2 TRBJ2-1
CASSLAHRGLDGEQYF TGTGCCAGTAGTCTGGCCCACAGGGGGCTAGACGGCGAGCAGTACTTC - TRBV19 TRBD1 TRBJ2-7
CASNGQGRGYTF TGTGCCAGCAACGGACAGGGTCGCGGCTACACCTTC - TRBV28 TRBD1 TRBJ1-2
CASSLGQNYGYTF TGTGCCAGCAGCTTAGGTCAGAACTATGGCTACACCTTC - TRBV7-9 - TRBJ1-2
CASSAGLPGTQYF TGTGCCAGCAGCGCGGGACTTCCGGGCACGCAGTATTTT - TRBV9 - TRBJ2-3
CASSQEGTRNEQFF TGCGCCAGCAGCCAAGAAGGGACAAGGAATGAGCAGTTCTTC once TRBV4-1 - TRBJ2-1
CASRVGSGGAYEQYF TGTGCCAGCAGGGTTGGTAGCGGGGGGGCGTACGAGCAGTACTTC - TRBV2 TRBD2 TRBJ2-7
CASSLGQQETQYF TGTGCCAGCAGCTTGGGACAGCAAGAGACCCAGTACTTC - TRBV5-6 - TRBJ2-5
CASSSAGTANNEQFF TGTGCCAGTAGTTCGGCCGGGACAGCTAATAATGAGCAGTTCTTC few TRBV19 TRBD1 TRBJ2-1
CASSKGQVSNTGELFF TGTGCCAGCAGCAAAGGACAGGTATCGAACACCGGGGAGCTGTTTTTT - TRBV5-5 TRBD1 TRBJ2-2
CASSLEGAGVTEAFF TGCGCCAGCAGCTTGGAGGGGGCAGGGGTTACTGAAGCTTTCTTT once TRBV5-1 TRBD1 TRBJ1-1
CASSLTLLETQYF TGTGCCAGCAGCTTAACACTACTGGAGACCCAGTACTTC - TRBV7-3 - TRBJ2-5
CASSERSAGNTEAFF TGTGCCAGCAGTGAACGAAGTGCGGGTAACACTGAAGCTTTCTTT - TRBV6-1 - TRBJ1-1
CASSPKGQSNYGYTF TGTGCCAGCAGCCCGAAGGGACAGTCTAACTATGGCTACACCTTC - TRBV5-8 TRBD1 TRBJ1-2
CAARAGTDDYEQYF TGTGCCGCCAGGGCCGGGACAGACGACTACGAGCAGTACTTC - TRBV10-3 TRBD1 TRBJ2-7
CASTKPAVANYGYTF TGTGCCTCCACTAAACCGGCAGTGGCTAACTATGGCTACACCTTC - TRBV28 - TRBJ1-2
CASSPTSDRFSYEQYF TGTGCCAGCAGCCCCACTTCGGACAGGTTCTCCTACGAGCAGTACTTC once TRBV12-1 - TRBJ2-7
CASSPGLAGGPGGELFF TGTGCCAGCAGCCCCGGACTAGCGGGGGGGCCGGGCGGGGAGCTGTTTTTT once TRBV4-2 TRBD2 TRBJ2-2
CAWRREDGTEAFF TGTGCCTGGAGACGGGAGGACGGTACTGAAGCTTTCTTT - TRBV30 - TRBJ1-1
CATATNRSPSNQPQHF TGTGCCACCGCAACCAACAGAAGCCCTAGCAATCAGCCCCAGCATTTT - TRBV19 - TRBJ1-5
CASSHRRGDTQYF TGTGCCAGCAGCCACAGAAGGGGGGATACGCAGTATTTT - TRBV3-1/TRBV3-2 - TRBJ2-3
CASSVGLGVINEKLFF TGTGCCAGCAGCGTAGGATTAGGAGTTATTAATGAAAAACTGTTTTTT - TRBV9 - TRBJ1-4
CASSGNREGYEKLFF TGTGCCAGCAGTGGGAACAGGGAAGGGTATGAAAAACTGTTTTTT - TRBV25-1 - TRBJ1-4
CASSIEGTGLYGYTF TGTGCCAGTAGTATTGAAGGGACAGGGCTATATGGCTACACCTTC once TRBV19 TRBD1 TRBJ1-2
CASSPTGVGNQPQHF TGTGCCAGCTCACCGACAGGGGTCGGCAATCAGCCCCAGCATTTT once TRBV18 TRBD1 TRBJ1-5
CASSYRTRENYGYTF TGTGCCAGCAGCTATAGGACCCGGGAGAACTATGGCTACACCTTC - TRBV7-8 - TRBJ1-2
CASTPLDRITEAFF TGTGCCAGCACCCCCTTGGACAGAATTACTGAAGCTTTCTTT few TRBV27 - TRBJ1-1
CASSQGKGLAGGPRETQYF TGTGCCAGCAGCCAAGGAAAGGGACTAGCGGGGGGGCCGCGAGAGACCCAGTACTTC once TRBV3-1/TRBV3-2 TRBD2 TRBJ2-5